This T cell receptor beta chain stems from a study of blood T cell repertoires in COVID-19. This clone appeared a single time. In the authors' workflow: Amplifying reference gene primers gave estimates of nucleated cell counts. Only in-frame clones appear in the TCRdb table, and some are missing; sequencing was by immunoSEQ multiplex PCR. The DNA was the basis for D and trimming; V, J and clone size are from that table. Among over 250,000 clones listed, about 80% were seen once. This CDR3 spans 15 amino acids. Germline V lookup: CDR1 KGHSH, CDR2 LQKENI. Trimming left V 5 bases short and J 3 bases short, with 13 bases between.

V usage is TRBV18 and J usage is TRBJ2-2, with D possibly matching TRBD1 (6 bases). Sample: peripheral blood. This clonotype originated in a woman older than 75 with acute or convalescent COVID-19. The DNA for the CDR3 is TGTGCCAGCTCAGGACAGAGTCTGGACACCGGGGAGCTGTTTTTT. It translates to CASSGQSLDTGELFF.